Below, one T cell receptor beta chain is given with its context. Its antigen has not been determined. Base qualities are not at hand, and no much larger clone is one base apart. The library was built by means of the immunoSEQ multiplex PCR assay. Held by TCRdb, this immuneACCESS table contains in-frame sequences only and omits some clones. Under half of the omission traces to an unresolved V gene where checked; the cause of the rest is unknown. In this sample the table shows around 16,000 clones, around nine tenths of which occur a single time. The top ten clonotypes cover 9.5% to 12% of the sample. V gives up 3 bases and J gives up 6 bases, and the segment between their germline ends measures 11 bases. The CDR3 goes from the cysteine to the phenylalanine over 14 residues. The CDR3 DNA has 42 bases and is translated from base 1. The germline V gene supplies CDR1 MDHEN and CDR2 SYDVKM. The sample comes from a study of technical replicates of blood from several donors (dated by TCRdb to 2017 to 2019).

Sequencing used PBMCs. The clonotype was recovered from a human donor in good health. The chain uses TRBV28 and TRBJ2-2; TRBD2 is possibly the D segment (5 matching bases). The CDR3 reads as follows: CASSFGLASGELFF. Read as DNA, the sequence is TGTGCCAGCAGTTTTGGGCTAGCCTCCGGGGAGCTGTTTTTT.